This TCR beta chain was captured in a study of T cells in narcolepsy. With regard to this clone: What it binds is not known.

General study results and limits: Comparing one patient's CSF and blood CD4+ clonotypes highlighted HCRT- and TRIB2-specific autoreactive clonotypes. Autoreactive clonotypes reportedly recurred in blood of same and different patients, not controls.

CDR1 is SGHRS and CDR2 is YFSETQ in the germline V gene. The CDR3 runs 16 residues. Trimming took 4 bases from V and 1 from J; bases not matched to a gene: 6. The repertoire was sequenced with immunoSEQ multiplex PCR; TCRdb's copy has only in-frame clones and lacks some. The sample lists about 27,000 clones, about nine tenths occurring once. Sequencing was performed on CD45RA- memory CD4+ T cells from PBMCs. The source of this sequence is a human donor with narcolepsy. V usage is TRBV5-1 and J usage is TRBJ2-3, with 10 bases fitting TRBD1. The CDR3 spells CASSPVGQGGTDTQYF. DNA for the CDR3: TGCGCCAGCAGCCCTGTTGGACAGGGGGGCACAGATACGCAGTATTTT.